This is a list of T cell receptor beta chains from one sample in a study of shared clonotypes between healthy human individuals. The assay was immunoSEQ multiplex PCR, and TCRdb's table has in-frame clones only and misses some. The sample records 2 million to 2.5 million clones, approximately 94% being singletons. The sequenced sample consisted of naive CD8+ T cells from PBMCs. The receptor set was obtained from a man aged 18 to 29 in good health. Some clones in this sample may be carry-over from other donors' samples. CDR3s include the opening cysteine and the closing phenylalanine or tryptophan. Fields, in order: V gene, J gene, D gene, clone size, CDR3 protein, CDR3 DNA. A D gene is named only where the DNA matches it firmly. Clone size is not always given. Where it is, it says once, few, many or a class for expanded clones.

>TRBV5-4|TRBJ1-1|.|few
CASRDSRTKAFF
TGTGCCAGCCGAGACAGTCGGACTAAAGCTTTCTTT
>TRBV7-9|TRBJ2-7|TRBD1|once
CASSRPRQGIIHEQYF
TGTGCCAGCAGCAGACCTCGACAGGGAATAATCCACGAGCAGTACTTC
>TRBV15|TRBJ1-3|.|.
CATSERDGTGNTIYF
TGTGCCACCAGCGAACGGGACGGAACTGGAAACACCATATATTTT
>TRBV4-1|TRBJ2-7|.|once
CASSQRTGLREQYF
TGCGCCAGCAGCCAACGAACGGGTCTTCGGGAGCAGTACTTC
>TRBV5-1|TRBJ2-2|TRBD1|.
CASSLAWPPGGTGITGELFF
TGCGCCAGCAGCTTGGCCTGGCCTCCTGGCGGGACAGGGATCACCGGGGAGCTGTTTTTT
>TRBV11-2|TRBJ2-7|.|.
CASSLVTTHEQYF
TGTGCCAGCAGCTTAGTAACCACGCACGAGCAGTACTTC
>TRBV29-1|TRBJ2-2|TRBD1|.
CSVAGQTGELFF
TGCAGCGTTGCGGGACAGACCGGGGAGCTGTTTTTT
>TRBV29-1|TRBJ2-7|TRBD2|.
CSALPGGGREQYF
TGCAGCGCCCTCCCGGGAGGGGGTCGCGAGCAGTACTTC
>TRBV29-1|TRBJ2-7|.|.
CSVDKGMGYEQYF
TGCAGCGTTGATAAGGGCATGGGCTACGAGCAGTACTTC
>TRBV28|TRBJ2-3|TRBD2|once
CASNRVGGRGSDTQYF
TGTGCCAGCAATAGGGTCGGCGGGAGGGGCTCAGATACGCAGTATTTT
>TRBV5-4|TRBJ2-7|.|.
CASSFRPKYEQYF
TGTGCCAGCAGCTTTCGCCCAAAGTACGAGCAGTACTTC
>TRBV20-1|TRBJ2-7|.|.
CSASDYYEQYF
TGCAGTGCTAGCGACTACTACGAGCAGTACTTC
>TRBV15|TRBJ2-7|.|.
CATGSPDEQYF
TGTGCCACCGGTAGTCCCGACGAGCAGTACTTC
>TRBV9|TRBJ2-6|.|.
CATADSPGANVLTF
TGTGCCACCGCGGACTCGCCTGGGGCCAACGTCCTGACTTTC
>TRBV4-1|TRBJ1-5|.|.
CASSQGLLDQPQHF
TGCGCCAGCAGCCAAGGGTTACTTGATCAGCCCCAGCATTTT
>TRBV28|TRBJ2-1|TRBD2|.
CASSLGLAGRDEQFF
TGTGCCAGCAGTTTAGGCCTAGCGGGACGCGATGAGCAGTTCTTC
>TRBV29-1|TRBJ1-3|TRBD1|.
CSVRTGLLSGNTIYF
TGCAGCGTTCGGACAGGGCTACTCTCTGGAAACACCATATATTTT
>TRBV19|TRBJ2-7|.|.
CASSPGGNYEQYF
TGTGCCAGTAGTCCGGGTGGCAACTACGAGCAGTACTTC
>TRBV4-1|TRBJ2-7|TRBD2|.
CATSGRNSYEQYF
TGCGCCACTAGCGGGAGGAATTCATACGAGCAGTACTTC
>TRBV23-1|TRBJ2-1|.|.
CASTIVDEQFF
TGCGCCAGCACTATCGTCGATGAGCAGTTCTTC
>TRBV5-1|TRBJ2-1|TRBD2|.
CASDFAGTSGIYNEQFF
TGCGCCAGCGACTTTGCCGGGACTAGCGGGATCTACAATGAGCAGTTCTTC
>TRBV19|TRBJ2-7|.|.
CASSHDSYEQYF
TGTGCCAGTAGCCACGACTCCTACGAGCAGTACTTC
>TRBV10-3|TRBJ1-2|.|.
CAIRAGITGYGYTF
TGTGCCATCAGGGCAGGGATTACGGGCTATGGCTACACCTTC
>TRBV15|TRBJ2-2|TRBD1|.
CATSSGTGISLGTGELFF
TGTGCCACCAGCAGCGGGACAGGGATCAGTTTGGGCACCGGGGAGCTGTTTTTT
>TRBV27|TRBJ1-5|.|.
CASSPQGFTGNQPQHF
TGTGCCAGCAGTCCACAGGGTTTCACAGGCAATCAGCCCCAGCATTTT
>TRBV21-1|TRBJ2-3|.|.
CASSKVGTSRGATDTQYF
TGTGCCAGCAGCAAAGTTGGGACCTCACGGGGGGCTACAGATACGCAGTATTTT
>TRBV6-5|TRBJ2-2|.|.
CASSYARGELFF
TGTGCCAGCAGTTACGCACGCGGGGAGCTGTTTTTT
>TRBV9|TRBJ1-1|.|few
CASTSAADTEAFF
TGTGCCAGCACCTCCGCGGCGGACACTGAAGCTTTCTTT
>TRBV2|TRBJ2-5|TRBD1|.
CATDRGETQYF
TGTGCCACGGACAGGGGTGAGACCCAGTACTTC
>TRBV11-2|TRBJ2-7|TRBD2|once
CASSPFGVAGSSYEQYF
TGTGCCAGCAGCCCCTTTGGTGTAGCGGGCTCCTCCTACGAGCAGTACTTC
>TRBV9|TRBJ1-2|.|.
CASSAGAPTVHGYTF
TGTGCCAGCAGCGCCGGGGCCCCGACAGTTCATGGCTACACCTTC
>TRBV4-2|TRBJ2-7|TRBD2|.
CASSQGAGLAVYEQYF
TGTGCCAGCAGCCAGGGGGCGGGACTAGCGGTCTACGAGCAGTACTTC
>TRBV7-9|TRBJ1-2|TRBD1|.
CASSSWDRKNYGYTF
TGTGCCAGCAGCTCGTGGGACAGGAAGAACTATGGCTACACCTTC
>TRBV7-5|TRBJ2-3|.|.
CVRTADGGSGREGTDTQYF
TGTGTCAGAACCGCCGACGGCGGTAGCGGGAGGGAAGGCACAGATACGCAGTATTTT
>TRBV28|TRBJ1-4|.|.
CASTPASAEKLFF
TGTGCCAGCACTCCCGCGTCGGCTGAAAAACTGTTTTTT
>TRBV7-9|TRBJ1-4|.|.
CASSSPGEAPNEKLFF
TGTGCCAGCAGCTCCCCTGGCGAGGCACCAAATGAAAAACTGTTTTTT
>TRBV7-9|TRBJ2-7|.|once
CASSLVGRGEQYF
TGTGCCAGCAGCTTAGTCGGGCGGGGCGAGCAGTACTTC
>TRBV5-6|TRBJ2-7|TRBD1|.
CASSLPGQGYEQYF
TGTGCCAGCAGCTTACCGGGACAGGGCTACGAGCAGTACTTC
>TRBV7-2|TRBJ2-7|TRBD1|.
CASSSSRKGTGLYEQYF
TGTGCCAGCAGCTCATCTAGGAAAGGGACAGGCCTCTACGAGCAGTACTTC
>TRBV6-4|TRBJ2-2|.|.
CASSDSSDTGELFF
TGTGCCAGCAGTGACTCGAGTGACACCGGGGAGCTGTTTTTT
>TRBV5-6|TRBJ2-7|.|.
CASSSGYEQYF
TGTGCCAGCAGCAGCGGCTACGAGCAGTACTTC
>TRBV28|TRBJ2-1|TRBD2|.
CASSLPTGGGGNEQFF
TGTGCCAGCAGTTTACCCACGGGAGGGGGAGGGAATGAGCAGTTCTTC
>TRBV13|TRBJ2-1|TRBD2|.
CASSTRTSGSFYEQFF
TGTGCCAGCAGCACCCGGACTAGCGGGAGTTTTTATGAGCAGTTCTTC
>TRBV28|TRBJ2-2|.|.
CASSLRSGTGELFF
TGTGCCAGCAGTTTAAGGTCTGGCACCGGGGAGCTGTTTTTT
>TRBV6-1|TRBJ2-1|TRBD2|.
CASSESGGGPRDEQFF
TGTGCCAGCAGTGAATCGGGGGGAGGGCCTCGGGATGAGCAGTTCTTC
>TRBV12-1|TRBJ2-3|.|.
CASSFEAVVTDTQYF
TGTGCCAGCAGCTTCGAGGCGGTTGTCACAGATACGCAGTATTTT
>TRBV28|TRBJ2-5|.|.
CASSLYSPGETQYF
TGTGCCAGCAGTTTATATTCCCCCGGGGAGACCCAGTACTTC
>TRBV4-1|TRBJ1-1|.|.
CASSPHGETEAFF
TGCGCCAGCAGCCCCCACGGGGAAACTGAAGCTTTCTTT
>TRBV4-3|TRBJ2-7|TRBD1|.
CASSVRTGFSYEQYF
TGCGCCAGCAGCGTCCGGACAGGGTTCTCCTACGAGCAGTACTTC
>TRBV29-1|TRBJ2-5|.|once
CSVGGGQLETQYF
TGCAGCGTGGGGGGAGGACAGCTAGAGACCCAGTACTTC
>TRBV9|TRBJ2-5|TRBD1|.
CASSVGAGQGGPWETQYF
TGTGCCAGCAGCGTAGGCGCGGGACAGGGCGGCCCTTGGGAGACCCAGTACTTC